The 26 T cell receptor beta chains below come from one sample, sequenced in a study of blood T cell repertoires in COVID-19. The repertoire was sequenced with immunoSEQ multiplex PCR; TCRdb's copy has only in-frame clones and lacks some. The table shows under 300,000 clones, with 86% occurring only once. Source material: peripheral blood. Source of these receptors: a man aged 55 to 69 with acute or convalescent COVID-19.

DNA for the CDR3: TGCGCCAGCGTGTCCCTACCCGGCACAGATACGCAGTATTTT. Protein product: CASVSLPGTDTQYF. The chain uses TRBV5-1 and TRBJ2-3; D is unclear. V was pared by 7 bases and J by 1 base, with 13 bases between. The CDR3 sequence is 14 residues long. Germline loops: CDR1 SGHRS, CDR2 YFSETQ.

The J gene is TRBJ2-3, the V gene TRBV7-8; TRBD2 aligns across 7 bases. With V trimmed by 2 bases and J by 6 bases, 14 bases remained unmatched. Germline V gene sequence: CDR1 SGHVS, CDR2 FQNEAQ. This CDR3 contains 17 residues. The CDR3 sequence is CASSLNGRNLGPDTQYF. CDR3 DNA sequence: TGTGCCAGCAGCTTAAACGGGAGGAACCTAGGGCCTGATACGCAGTATTTT.

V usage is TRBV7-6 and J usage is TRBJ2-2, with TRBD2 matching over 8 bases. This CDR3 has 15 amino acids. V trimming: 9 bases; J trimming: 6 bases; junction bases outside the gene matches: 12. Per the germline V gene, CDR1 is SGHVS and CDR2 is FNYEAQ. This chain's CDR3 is CASNRGGARAGELFF. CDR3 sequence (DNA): TGTGCCAGTAATCGGGGGGGCGCCCGGGCCGGGGAGCTGTTTTTT.

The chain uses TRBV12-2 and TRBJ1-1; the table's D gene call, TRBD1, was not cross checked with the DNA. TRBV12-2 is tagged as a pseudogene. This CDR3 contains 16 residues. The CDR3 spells CASRSTRLGPNTEAFF. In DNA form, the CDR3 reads TGTGCAAGTCGCTCCACCAGGCTGGGCCCGAACACTGAAGCTTTCTTT.

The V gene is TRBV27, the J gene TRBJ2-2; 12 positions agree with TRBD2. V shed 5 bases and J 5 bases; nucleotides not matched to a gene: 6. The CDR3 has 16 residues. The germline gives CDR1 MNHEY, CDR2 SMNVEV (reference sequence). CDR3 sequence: CASSILAGGRTGELFF. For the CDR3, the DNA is TGTGCCAGCAGTATCCTAGCGGGAGGGAGAACCGGGGAGCTGTTTTTT.

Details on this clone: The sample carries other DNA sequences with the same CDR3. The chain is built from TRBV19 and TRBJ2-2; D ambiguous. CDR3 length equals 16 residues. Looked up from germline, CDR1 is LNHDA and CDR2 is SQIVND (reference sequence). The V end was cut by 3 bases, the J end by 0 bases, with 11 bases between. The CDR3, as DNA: TGTGCCAGTAGTATCCTCGGAAGCGCGAACACCGGGGAGCTGTTTTTT. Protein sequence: CASSILGSANTGELFF.

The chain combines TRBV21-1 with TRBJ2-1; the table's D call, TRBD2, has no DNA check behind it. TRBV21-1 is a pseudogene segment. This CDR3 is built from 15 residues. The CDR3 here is CASSKVAGVVYEQFF. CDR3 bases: TGTGCCAGCAGCAAAGTTGCGGGAGTGGTCTATGAGCAGTTCTTC.

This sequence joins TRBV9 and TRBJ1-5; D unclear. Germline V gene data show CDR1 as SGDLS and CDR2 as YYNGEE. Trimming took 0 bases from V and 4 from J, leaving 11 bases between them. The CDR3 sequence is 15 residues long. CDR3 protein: CASSVGAERNQPQHF. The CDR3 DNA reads TGTGCCAGCAGCGTAGGGGCCGAACGAAATCAGCCCCAGCATTTT.

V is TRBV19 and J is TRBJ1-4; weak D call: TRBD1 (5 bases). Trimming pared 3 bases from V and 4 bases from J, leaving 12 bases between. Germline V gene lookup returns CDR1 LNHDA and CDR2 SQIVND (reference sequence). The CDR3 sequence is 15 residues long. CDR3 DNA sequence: TGTGCCAGTAGTATTCAGGCGGGGGATAATGAAAAACTGTTTTTT. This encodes CASSIQAGDNEKLFF.

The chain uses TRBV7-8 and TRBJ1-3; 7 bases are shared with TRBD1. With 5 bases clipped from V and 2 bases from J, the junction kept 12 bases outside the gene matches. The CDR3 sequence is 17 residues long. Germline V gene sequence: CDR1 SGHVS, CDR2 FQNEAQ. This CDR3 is CASSPQDRVTTGNTIYF. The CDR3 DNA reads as TGTGCCAGCAGCCCACAAGACAGGGTGACGACTGGAAACACCATATATTTT. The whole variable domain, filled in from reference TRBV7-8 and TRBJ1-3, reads GAGVSQSPRYKVAKRGQDVALRCDPISGHVSLFWYQQALGQGPEFLTYFQNEAQLDKSGLPSDRFFAERPEGSVSTLKIQRTQQEDSAVYLCASSPQDRVTTGNTIYFGEGSWLTVV.

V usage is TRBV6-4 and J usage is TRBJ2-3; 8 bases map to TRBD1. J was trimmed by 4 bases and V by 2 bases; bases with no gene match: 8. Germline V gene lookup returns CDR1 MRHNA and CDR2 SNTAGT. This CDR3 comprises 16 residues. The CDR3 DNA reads TGTGCCAGCAGTGACCTCTCAGGGGGCTCAGCAGATACGCAGTATTTT. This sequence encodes CASSDLSGGSADTQYF.

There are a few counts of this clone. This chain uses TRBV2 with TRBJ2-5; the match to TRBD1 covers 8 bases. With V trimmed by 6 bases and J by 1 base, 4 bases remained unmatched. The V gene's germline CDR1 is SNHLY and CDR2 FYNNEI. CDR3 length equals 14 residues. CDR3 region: CASSWTGTQETQYF. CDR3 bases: TGTGCCAGCAGCTGGACAGGGACCCAAGAGACCCAGTACTTC.

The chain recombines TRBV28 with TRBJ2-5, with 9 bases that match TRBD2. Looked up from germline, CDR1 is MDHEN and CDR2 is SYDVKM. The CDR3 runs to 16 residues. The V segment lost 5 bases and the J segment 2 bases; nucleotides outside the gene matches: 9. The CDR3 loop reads CASSAIAGVGQETQYF. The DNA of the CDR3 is TGTGCCAGCAGTGCGATAGCGGGAGTAGGGCAAGAGACCCAGTACTTC.

DNA of the CDR3: TGTGCCAGCAGCCCGGTGGGCAGGGAAGGCTACGAGCAGTACTTC. Its translation: CASSPVGREGYEQYF. The V gene is TRBV5-6, the J gene TRBJ2-7, with D perhaps TRBD1 (5 bases). V gave up 4 bases and J gave up 3 bases, with 17 bases separating them. This CDR3 spans 15 amino acids. Germline assignment: CDR1 SGHDT and CDR2 YYEEEE. The full variable domain, its missing parts supplied by reference TRBV5-6 and TRBJ2-7, is DAGVTQSPTHLIKTRGQQVTLRCSPKSGHDTVSWYQQALGQGPQFIFQYYEEEERQRGNFPDRFSGHQFPNYSSELNVNALLLGDSALYLCASSPVGREGYEQYFGPGTRLTVT.

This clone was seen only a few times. Written as DNA, the CDR3 is TGTGCCAGCAGCGTAGCGACAGATACGCAGTATTTT. Amino acids: CASSVATDTQYF. The rearrangement uses TRBV9 and TRBJ2-3; D is uncertain. Germline V gives CDR1 SGDLS, CDR2 YYNGEE. CDR3 length equals 12 residues. Trimming removed 0 bases at V and 3 bases at J, with 2 bases between.

CDR3 DNA sequence: TGTGCCAGCTCACCACTGACCGGGACTAGCAGGAAGGGGCATCGTGGCGAGCAGTACTTC. As protein: CASSPLTGTSRKGHRGEQYF. This chain joins TRBV18 and TRBJ2-7, with 9 bases fitting TRBD2. This CDR3 comprises 20 residues. V was pared by 1 base and J by 6 bases, with 22 bases of the junction left unmatched. The germline V gene encodes CDR1 KGHSH and CDR2 LQKENI.

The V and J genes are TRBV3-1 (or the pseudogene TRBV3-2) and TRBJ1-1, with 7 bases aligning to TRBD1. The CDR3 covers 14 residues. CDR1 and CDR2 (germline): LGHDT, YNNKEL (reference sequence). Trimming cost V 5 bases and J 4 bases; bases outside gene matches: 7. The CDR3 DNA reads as TGTGCCAGCAGCGTCAGAGGGGGCGTCACTGAAGCTTTCTTT. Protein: CASSVRGGVTEAFF.

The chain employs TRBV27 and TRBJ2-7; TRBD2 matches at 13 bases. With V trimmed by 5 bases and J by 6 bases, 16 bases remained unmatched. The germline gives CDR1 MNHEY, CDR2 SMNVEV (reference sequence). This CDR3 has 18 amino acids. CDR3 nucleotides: TGTGCCAGCAGTGAAACGGGACTAGCGGGAAGGTTTCTGGGCGAGCAGTACTTC. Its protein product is CASSETGLAGRFLGEQYF.

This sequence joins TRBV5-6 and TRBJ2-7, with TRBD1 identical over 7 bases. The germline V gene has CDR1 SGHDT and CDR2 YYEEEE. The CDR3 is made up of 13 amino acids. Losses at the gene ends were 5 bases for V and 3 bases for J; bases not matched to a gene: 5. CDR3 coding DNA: TGTGCCAGCAGTGGGACAGTAGACTACGAGCAGTACTTC. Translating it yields CASSGTVDYEQYF.

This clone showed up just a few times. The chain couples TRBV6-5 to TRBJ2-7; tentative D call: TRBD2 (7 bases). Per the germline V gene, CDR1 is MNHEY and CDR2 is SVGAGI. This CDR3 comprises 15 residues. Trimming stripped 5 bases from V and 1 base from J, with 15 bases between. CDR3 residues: CASSQGTTPSYEQYF. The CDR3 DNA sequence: TGTGCCAGCAGTCAGGGGACTACCCCTTCCTACGAGCAGTACTTC.

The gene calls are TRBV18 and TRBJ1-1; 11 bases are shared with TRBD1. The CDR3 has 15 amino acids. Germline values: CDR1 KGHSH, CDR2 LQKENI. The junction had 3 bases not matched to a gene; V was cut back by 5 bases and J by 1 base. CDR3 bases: TGTGCCAGCTCAATCGGACAGGGGGCGAACACTGAAGCTTTCTTT. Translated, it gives CASSIGQGANTEAFF.

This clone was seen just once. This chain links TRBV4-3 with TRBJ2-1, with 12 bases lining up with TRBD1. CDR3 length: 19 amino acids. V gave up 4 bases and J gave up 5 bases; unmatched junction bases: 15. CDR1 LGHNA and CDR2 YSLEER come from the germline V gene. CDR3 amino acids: CASSLTLLGGQGANNEQFF. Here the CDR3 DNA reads TGCGCCAGCAGCCTAACGCTACTAGGGGGACAGGGGGCTAACAATGAGCAGTTCTTC.

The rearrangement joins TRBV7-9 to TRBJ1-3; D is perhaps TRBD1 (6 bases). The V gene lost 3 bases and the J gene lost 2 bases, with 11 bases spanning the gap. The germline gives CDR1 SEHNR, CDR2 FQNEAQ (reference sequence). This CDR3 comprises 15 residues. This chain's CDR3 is CASSFNRVAGNTIYF. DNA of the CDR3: TGTGCCAGCAGCTTTAACAGGGTGGCTGGAAACACCATATATTTT.

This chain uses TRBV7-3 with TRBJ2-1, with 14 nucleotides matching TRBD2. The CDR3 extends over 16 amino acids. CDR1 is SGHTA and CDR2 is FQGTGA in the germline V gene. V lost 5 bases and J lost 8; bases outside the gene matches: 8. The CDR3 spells CASSIGTSGRVDEQFF. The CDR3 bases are TGTGCCAGCAGCATCGGGACTAGCGGGAGAGTTGATGAGCAGTTCTTC. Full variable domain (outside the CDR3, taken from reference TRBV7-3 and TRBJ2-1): GAGVSQTPSNKVTEKGKYVELRCDPISGHTALYWYRQSLGQGPEFLIYFQGTGAADDSGLPNDRFFAVRPEGSVSTLKIQRTERGDSAVYLCASSIGTSGRVDEQFFGPGTRLTVL.

The CDR3 protein is CAISESGHLYQETQYF. CDR3 DNA: TGTGCCATCAGTGAGTCAGGACACCTGTACCAAGAGACCCAGTACTTC. The V call is TRBV10-3, the J call TRBJ2-5; D may be TRBD1 (5 bases). The CDR3 is 16 amino acids. Germline values: CDR1 ENHRY, CDR2 SYGVKD. V was trimmed by 0 bases and J by 0 bases, leaving 11 bases between them.

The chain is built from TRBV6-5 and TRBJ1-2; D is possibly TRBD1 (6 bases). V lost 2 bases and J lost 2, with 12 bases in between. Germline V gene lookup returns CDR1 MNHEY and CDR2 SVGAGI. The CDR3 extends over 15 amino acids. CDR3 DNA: TGTGCCAGCAGTTACCAGGCCCAGGGGAACTATGGCTACACCTTC. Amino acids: CASSYQAQGNYGYTF.